This TCR beta chain was recovered during a study of T cells in Graves' hyperthyroidism and ophthalmopathy. The study's findings and limits: Median prediction lead before ophthalmopathy onset was about 6.3 months with the model.

Germline CDR1 and CDR2: KGHDR and SFDVKD. V was shortened by 1 base and J by 14 bases, with 16 bases between the two germline ends. The CDR3 loop spans 14 amino acids. This clonotype is a singleton in its sample. Its specificity is not known. It was RNA transcripts that yielded the amplified TCR beta CDR3 regions. RT-PCR in the first round (using the HTBI primer set) targeted the TCR CDR3. TCRdb redid the calling of the multiplex PCR reads with MiXCR, one entry per CDR3 protein. The sample contains 650,000 to 800,000 distinct CDR3 sequences, about 45% of which appear only once. The rearrangement uses TRBV24-1 and TRBJ2-2; D may be TRBD2 (5 bases). The sequenced material came from peripheral blood or thyroid tissue (not recorded which). The receptor was isolated from an adult man with Graves' disease, either hyperthyroidism or ophthalmopathy (not recorded which). The chain's CDR3 is CATSDFTGWKGLFF. In DNA, the CDR3 is TGTGCCACCAGTGATTTTACGGGGTGGAAAGGACTGTTTTTT.